Following are 3 T cell receptor beta chains from one sample sequenced in a study of T-cell memory formation after mild COVID-19. MiXCR, applied by TCRdb to the 5' RACE reads, yields one record per CDR3 protein. This table holds about 470,000 distinct CDR3 sequences, 20% to 30% found once. Source material: PBMCs or a T cell subset sorted from them (not recorded which). All receptors derive from an adult woman who had mild COVID-19 (a few samples of this study predate the infection). Cell type and time point are not known.

V gene TRBV13 combines with J gene TRBJ2-7; 8 nucleotides match TRBD1. The V and J ends lost 6 bases and 3 bases, in that order; junction bases with no gene match: 7. CDR1 PRHDT and CDR2 FYEKMQ come from the germline V gene (reference sequence). The CDR3 is 14 residues long. As DNA, the CDR3 is TGTGCCAGCAGTCAGGGGGCAATGGACTACGAGCAGTACTTC. Its translation is CASSQGAMDYEQYF.

This clonotype was seen a few times. The chain employs TRBV7-6 and TRBJ2-2; D may be TRBD2 (5 bases). Germline-derived CDR1 and CDR2 are SGHVS and FNYEAQ. Trimming pared 3 bases from V and 8 bases from J, leaving 13 bases between. The CDR3 is made up of 14 amino acids. The CDR3 bases are TGTGCCAGCAGCTTTTCTCTCGGGGTAGGGGAGCTGTTTTTT. It codes for CASSFSLGVGELFF.

This clonotype was seen a few times. The chain carries TRBV7-9 and TRBJ2-7; tentatively, D is TRBD1 or TRBD2 (6 bases each). V was pared by 3 bases and J by 3 bases, with 24 bases between. Per the germline V gene, CDR1 is SEHNR and CDR2 is FQNEAQ (reference sequence). The CDR3 sequence is 18 residues long. The CDR3 DNA reads TGTGCCAGCAGCTTCCCCCGGGGGCCGGACGGAGACTACTACGAGCAGTACTTC. Its protein is CASSFPRGPDGDYYEQYF.